This T cell receptor (beta chain) was sequenced for a study of chemoradiotherapy in HPV16-positive cancers. General study points: For HPV16-positive patients, expanding HPV-responsive T cells associated with longer recurrence-free survival. Candidate HPV-specific clones and E7-related TCR motifs grew in tumor during treatment. Functional assays defining HPV-specific T cells used only a couple of HPV16-positive patients.

The CDR3 is made up of 13 amino acids. Trimming took off 5 bases at V and 3 bases at J, with 10 bases between the two ends. Germline V CDR1 and CDR2: SGHAT, FQNNGV. In the case of this clone: Its target is unknown.

Clones were sequenced by immunoSEQ multiplex PCR, and TCRdb holds only the in-frame ones, with some missing. The sample shows roughly 8,400 clones, approximately 70% of them seen only once. The sequence was obtained from a human donor with HPV-associated anogenital cancer. Sequenced here: tumor tissue, sampled from a patient who underwent chemoradiotherapy. The chain combines TRBV11-2 with TRBJ2-5; D unresolved. Written as DNA, the CDR3 is TGTGCCAGCAGCCAACAACAGAAAGAGACCCAGTACTTC. Its protein is CASSQQQKETQYF. Drawing the rest from reference TRBV11-2 and TRBJ2-5, the complete variable domain is EAGVAQSPRYKIIEKRQSVAFWCNPISGHATLYWYQQILGQGPKLLIQFQNNGVVDDSQLPKDRFSAERLKGVDSTLKIQPAKLEDSAVYLCASSQQQKETQYFGPGTRLLVL.